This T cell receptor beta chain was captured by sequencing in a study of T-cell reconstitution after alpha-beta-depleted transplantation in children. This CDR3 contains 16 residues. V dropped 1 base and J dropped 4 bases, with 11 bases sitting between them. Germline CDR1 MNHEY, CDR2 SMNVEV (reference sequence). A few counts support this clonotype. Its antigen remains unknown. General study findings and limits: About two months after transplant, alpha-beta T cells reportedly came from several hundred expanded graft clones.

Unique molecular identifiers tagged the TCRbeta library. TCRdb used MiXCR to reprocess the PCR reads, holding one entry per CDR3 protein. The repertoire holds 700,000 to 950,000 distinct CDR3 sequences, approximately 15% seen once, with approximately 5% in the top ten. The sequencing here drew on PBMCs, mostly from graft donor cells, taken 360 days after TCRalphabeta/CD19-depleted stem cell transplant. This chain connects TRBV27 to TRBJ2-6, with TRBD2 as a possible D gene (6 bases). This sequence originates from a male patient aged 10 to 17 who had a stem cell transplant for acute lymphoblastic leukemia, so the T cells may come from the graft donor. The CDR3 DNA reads TGTGCCAGCAGTTTATGGGGGGAACTCGGGGCCAACGTCCTGACTTTC. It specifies CASSLWGELGANVLTF.